This is a list of T cell receptor beta chains from one sample in a study of siplizumab effects on memory and regulatory T cells. Measured with immunoSEQ multiplex PCR; TCRdb has only the in-frame clones, and not every one. The data hold approximately 100,000 clones, with about 91% observed a single time. Sequenced sample: Tregs sorted from blood. These receptors all come from a human donor in good health. CDR3s include the opening cysteine and the closing phenylalanine or tryptophan. A D gene is named only where the DNA matches it firmly. The listing skips clone size in some rows; elsewhere it reads once, few, many or a size class.

v_gene	d_gene	j_gene	abundance	CDR3nt	CDR3aa
TRBV9	.	TRBJ2-2	.	TGTGCCAGCAGCGCGACGGGAACCGGGGAGCTGTTTTTT	CASSATGTGELFF
TRBV5-1	.	TRBJ1-1	.	TGCGCCAGCAGCTTTAGCAGGTCGAACACTGAAGCTTTCTTT	CASSFSRSNTEAFF
TRBV4-1	.	TRBJ2-1	once	TGCGCCAGCAGCCATGAAGGGACGGAAAACAATGAGCAGTTCTTC	CASSHEGTENNEQFF
TRBV7-2	TRBD2	TRBJ2-7	.	TGTGCCAGCAGCTTAAGGCTAGCGGGAGGGCTTTCGTACTTC	CASSLRLAGGLSYF
TRBV6-6	TRBD2	TRBJ2-7	.	TGTGCCATCTCAATTAGCGGGGCGAAACCCTACGAGCAGTACTTC	CAISISGAKPYEQYF
TRBV6-5	.	TRBJ2-5	.	TGTGCCAGCAGTATGCCTGCCGGGACGCAAGAGACCCAGTACTTC	CASSMPAGTQETQYF
TRBV19	.	TRBJ2-2	.	TGTGCCAGTCAGGACAGGAACACCGGGGAGCTGTTTTTT	CASQDRNTGELFF
TRBV20-1	.	TRBJ2-3	once	TGCAGTATCAGCACAGATACGCAGTATTTT	CSISTDTQYF
TRBV5-1	TRBD1	TRBJ2-1	once	TGCGCCAGCAGATATGGACAGGGCGGTTTCAATGAGCAGTTCTTC	CASRYGQGGFNEQFF
TRBV12-5	TRBD1	TRBJ2-1	.	TGTGCTAGTGGGGTCCAGAAGGGGACAGCTTTAGGCAATGAGCAGTTCTTC	CASGVQKGTALGNEQFF
TRBV5-1	TRBD1	TRBJ2-3	.	TGCGCCACTGCCGGAGGGACAGGGTCAGATACGCAGTATTTT	CATAGGTGSDTQYF
TRBV9	.	TRBJ1-3	.	TGTGCCAGCAGCGCCAGGACGGGCAGCTCTGGAAACACCATATATTTT	CASSARTGSSGNTIYF
TRBV10-3	TRBD1	TRBJ1-5	.	TGTGCCACTCGCCAAAGCACCGGGACAGTAAATCAGCCCCAGCATTTT	CATRQSTGTVNQPQHF
TRBV19	.	TRBJ2-3	.	TGTGCGGGGACCAGAGATAGCACAGATACGCAGTATTTT	CAGTRDSTDTQYF
TRBV5-1	TRBD2	TRBJ2-3	few	TGCGCCAGCAGCCCGGGACTAGCGGGAGGAAGCACAGATACGCAGTATTTT	CASSPGLAGGSTDTQYF
TRBV5-5	.	TRBJ2-7	.	TGTGCCAGCAGCTTGGCCACGGCGTACGAGCAGTACTTC	CASSLATAYEQYF
TRBV6-1	.	TRBJ1-1	.	TGTGCCAGCAGCCGGGGACTGACTAACACTGAAGCTTTCTTT	CASSRGLTNTEAFF
TRBV11-2	TRBD2	TRBJ2-1	.	TGTGCCAGCAGCGACCTTCTAGCGGGAGTTGTCGCAGGTGAGCAGTTCTTC	CASSDLLAGVVAGEQFF
TRBV6-1	TRBD2	TRBJ2-3	few	TGTGCCAGCAGTGAACGAGCGGGAACGCGCACAGATACGCAGTATTTT	CASSERAGTRTDTQYF
TRBV9	.	TRBJ2-1	.	TGTGCCAGCAGCGTAGAGCAGAGGACTCTGCAGTTCTTC	CASSVEQRTLQFF
TRBV9	.	TRBJ2-7	.	TGTGCCAGCAGCCCACCCGGGACTCACTACGAGCAGTACTTC	CASSPPGTHYEQYF
TRBV2	TRBD1	TRBJ1-1	.	TGTGCCAGCCTCCGAGGGACAGTGAACACTGAAGCTTTCTTT	CASLRGTVNTEAFF
TRBV7-8	.	TRBJ1-5	.	TGTGCCAGCAGCTTAGCGGGACTTAGCAATCAGCCCCAGCATTTT	CASSLAGLSNQPQHF
TRBV5-6	TRBD1	TRBJ1-4	once	TGTGCCAGCAGCCCGACCGGGACAGGGAGTATGTTAGTTGAAAAACTGTTTTTT	CASSPTGTGSMLVEKLFF
TRBV6-6	TRBD1	TRBJ2-7	.	TGTGCCAGCAGTTACTCCCCGGGACAGGGCTACGAGCAGTACTTC	CASSYSPGQGYEQYF
TRBV7-8	.	TRBJ2-3	.	TGTGCCAGCAGCTTATTTTACTCTTCAGATACGCAGTATTTT	CASSLFYSSDTQYF
TRBV7-8	.	TRBJ1-5	.	TGTGCCAGCAGCGCCGATTTGGGTGGTCAGCCCCAGCATTTT	CASSADLGGQPQHF
TRBV11-2	TRBD2	TRBJ2-5	.	TGTGCCAGCAGCCCGACTAGCGCATCAGAGACCCAGTACTTC	CASSPTSASETQYF
TRBV28	TRBD1	TRBJ2-4	.	TGTGCCAGCAGCCAATCAGGACAGGGGGAAAACATTCAGTACTTC	CASSQSGQGENIQYF
TRBV28	TRBD2	TRBJ2-1	.	TGTGCCAGCAGTTTACCCACTAGCGGTACTGAAGAGCAGTTCTTC	CASSLPTSGTEEQFF
TRBV9	TRBD2	TRBJ2-3	.	TGTGCCAGCAGCGAGGGGCTAGCGGGGGATACGCAGTATTTT	CASSEGLAGDTQYF
TRBV28	.	TRBJ1-4	.	TGTGCCAGCAGTCCCCCAGGACAAGTTAATGAAAAACTGTTTTTT	CASSPPGQVNEKLFF
TRBV7-2	TRBD1	TRBJ2-7	.	TGTGCCAGCAGAGGACAGGGAAAGTTTGTCTACGAGCAGTACTTC	CASRGQGKFVYEQYF
TRBV11-2	.	TRBJ1-2	.	TGTGCCAGCAGCTTAGGTTCGGCTTACTATGGCTACACCTTC	CASSLGSAYYGYTF
TRBV2	TRBD2	TRBJ2-1	.	TGTGCCAGCAGTCCGGGACTAGCAAGGCTTTTTAACGAGCAGTTCTTC	CASSPGLARLFNEQFF
TRBV15	.	TRBJ2-5	.	TGTGCCACCAGCAGAGATACGGAGACCCAGTACTTC	CATSRDTETQYF
TRBV19	.	TRBJ2-3	.	TGTGCCAGTAGTACCGATGTGACAGCGGCAATGGGGCCCAGACCCCACCACACAGATACGCAGTATTTT	CASSTDVTAAMGPRPHHTDTQYF
TRBV6-5	TRBD2	TRBJ2-3	.	TGTGCCAGCAGTTACACCCCGGGACTAGGCACAGATACGCAGTATTTT	CASSYTPGLGTDTQYF
TRBV7-9	.	TRBJ1-1	.	TGTGCCAGCAGCTTCAGGGAACTAAACACTGAAGCTTTCTTT	CASSFRELNTEAFF
TRBV11-2	TRBD2	TRBJ2-3	.	TGTGCCAGCAGACCATTAGCGGGAGAATATAGGGCGCAGTATTTT	CASRPLAGEYRAQYF
TRBV2	.	TRBJ1-2	few	TGTGCCATCTCCAGGGGATCTAACTATGGCTACACCTTC	CAISRGSNYGYTF
TRBV6-1	.	TRBJ1-1	.	TGTGCCAGCGAAAGGGGGGGCACTGAAGCTTTCTTT	CASERGGTEAFF
TRBV15	.	TRBJ1-4	once	TGTGCCACCAGCAGAGACGGGGGCCCGGGGGAAAAACTGTTTTTT	CATSRDGGPGEKLFF
TRBV11-1	.	TRBJ2-3	.	TGTGCCAGCAGCTTAGATGGTAGGCCAGGGGTAATCACAGATACGCAGTATTTT	CASSLDGRPGVITDTQYF
TRBV2	.	TRBJ2-2	.	TGTGCCAGCAGGGCGGGATTGAACACCGGGGAGCTGTTTTTT	CASRAGLNTGELFF
TRBV7-9	.	TRBJ2-5	once	TGTGCCAGCAGTTTTAAAGAGACCCAGTACTTC	CASSFKETQYF